This T cell receptor (beta chain) appears in the sequencing data of a study of CD8 T cells in ankylosing spondylitis. Regarding the study as a whole: Reactive arthritis synovial fluid and blood were previously reported to contain some motif variants.

As to this clonotype: The antigen is not known.

Preparation of TCR beta libraries was done by quantitative 5'-RACE with molecular barcodes. TCRdb processed the 5' RACE reads anew with MiXCR; each CDR3 protein has one entry. The table lists hundreds of thousands of distinct CDR3 sequences, 20% to 30% of them singletons. Germline CDR1 and CDR2: MNHNS and SASEGT. The V gene end was trimmed by 6 bases and the J gene end by 2 bases; junction bases not matched to a gene: 5. The length of the CDR3 is 14 residues. This sequence was found in a male donor with ankylosing spondylitis or in good health (not recorded which). V and J are TRBV6-1 and TRBJ1-1; 8 bases map to TRBD1. The sample consisted of blood, either unsorted or a sorted T cell fraction (not recorded which). CDR3 sequence (DNA): TGTGCCAGCAGGGAGACAGGGGCAAACACTGAAGCTTTCTTT. This translates into CASRETGANTEAFF.